The sequence of this T cell receptor (beta chain) was determined in a study of blood T cell repertoires in COVID-19. As for the study in general: The origin of the acute and convalescent COVID-19 samples was the United States, Italy and Spain. T cells, B-cell-depleted T cells, or PBMCs provided the cDNA or gDNA that served as material.

As handled by the study authors: Amplification from reference gene primers served as the basis for estimated nucleated cell counts. Produced via immunoSEQ multiplex PCR; TCRdb's table is partial and in-frame only. Clone size and V and J calls were adopted from that table, with D and trimming inferred from the DNA. In the table there are about 73,000 clones, roughly 89% of which are singletons. The junction had 4 bases not matched to a gene; V was cut back by 2 bases and J by 7 bases. The CDR3 sequence is 14 residues long. Germline CDR1 SEHNR, CDR2 FQNEAQ (reference sequence). The source material was peripheral blood. V and J are TRBV7-9 and TRBJ2-1; 8 bases align to TRBD1. This clonotype was obtained from a man at least 80 years old with acute or convalescent COVID-19. DNA for the CDR3: TGTGCCAGCAGCTTAAGACAGGGGAGGAATGAGCAGTTCTTC. Amino acid sequence: CASSLRQGRNEQFF.